The 21 T cell receptor beta chains reported below all come from one sample, sequenced in a study of control samples from healthy donors and cancer patients. Using immunoSEQ multiplex PCR, the repertoire was profiled, and TCRdb retains in-frame clones only, with some absent. This sample contains under 200,000 clones. The sample was blood. The origin of the receptors is a woman aged 25 to 39 in good health.

The chain uses TRBV7-3 and TRBJ1-6; the D gene is possibly TRBD1 (5 bases). CDR3 size: 17 residues. V was shortened by 1 base and J by 3 bases, with 13 bases between the two germline ends. CDR1 is SGHTA and CDR2 is FQGTGA in the germline V gene. For the CDR3, the DNA is TGTGCCAGCAGCTTAAGGCCCCGGGGACTCTATAATTCACCCCTCCACTTT. Its translation is CASSLRPRGLYNSPLHF.

The chain joins TRBV28 to TRBJ1-2; 11 bases map to TRBD1. The CDR3 length is 15 residues. Unmatched junction bases numbered 6, after V lost 5 bases and J lost 4 bases. CDR1 is MDHEN, CDR2 SYDVKM, per germline. CDR3 DNA sequence: TGTGCCAGCAGTCGAGCCGGGACAGGGGGCTATGGCTACACCTTC. This gives the protein CASSRAGTGGYGYTF.

The J gene is TRBJ1-2, the V gene TRBV7-3; no clear D gene. This CDR3 contains 13 residues. From germline, CDR1 is SGHTA and CDR2 FQGTGA. V lost 2 bases, J lost 8 bases, and 12 bases lay in between. This CDR3 reads CASSLPVQRGYTF. The CDR3 DNA reads as TGTGCCAGCAGCTTACCCGTTCAGCGCGGCTACACCTTC.

The chain joins TRBV5-1 to TRBJ1-6; D not resolved. CDR1 and CDR2 (germline): SGHRS, YFSETQ. Deletions cut 5 bases from V and 0 bases from J, with 3 bases between. This CDR3 is 13 amino acids long. The CDR3 DNA reads TGCGCCAGCAGAAGCTCCTATAATTCACCCCTCCACTTT. As protein: CASRSSYNSPLHF.

The chain recombines TRBV5-1 with TRBJ2-5; D unclear. The V gene's germline CDR1 is SGHRS and CDR2 YFSETQ. Trimming pared 1 base from V and 0 bases from J, leaving 4 bases between. The CDR3 contains 13 residues. The CDR3 is CASSLNHQETQYF. In DNA form, the CDR3 reads TGCGCCAGCAGCTTGAACCACCAAGAGACCCAGTACTTC.

V is TRBV19 and J is TRBJ2-4; 7 nucleotides align to TRBD2. Germline assignment: CDR1 LNHDA and CDR2 SQIVND (reference sequence). The CDR3 has 16 amino acids. With 3 bases clipped from V and 2 bases from J, the junction kept 7 bases outside the gene matches. The CDR3 nucleotides read TGTGCCAGTAGTATTATGGGGGGGTTCACCAAAAACATTCAGTACTTC. It translates to CASSIMGGFTKNIQYF. Filled out from reference TRBV19 and TRBJ2-4, the complete variable domain reads DGGITQSPKYLFRKEGQNVTLSCEQNLNHDAMYWYRQDPGQGLRLIYYSQIVNDFQKGDIAEGYSVSREKKESFPLTVTSAQKNPTAFYLCASSIMGGFTKNIQYFGAGTRLSVL.

The chain employs TRBV3-1 (or the pseudogene TRBV3-2) and TRBJ1-3; 8 bases map to TRBD1. Trimming took 4 bases from V and 5 from J; bases not matched to a gene: 7. Germline V lookup: CDR1 LGHDT, CDR2 YNNKEL (reference sequence). This CDR3 is 15 amino acids long. The CDR3 sequence is CASSPFWDRRNTIYF. The CDR3 region has the DNA TGTGCCAGCAGCCCTTTTTGGGACAGGAGAAACACCATATATTTT.

Details on this clone: This sample includes further DNA sequences coding for the same CDR3. The chain joins TRBV5-1 to TRBJ1-4; D is uncertain. V was cut by 0 bases and J by 8 bases, with 5 bases left in between. In germline, CDR1 is SGHRS, CDR2 YFSETQ. The CDR3 length is 12 residues. In DNA, the CDR3 is TGCGCCAGCAGCTTGGCCGGGGAAAAACTGTTTTTT. This sequence encodes CASSLAGEKLFF.

This sequence joins TRBV6-5 and TRBJ1-1, with 7 bases matching TRBD1. CDR1 MNHEY and CDR2 SVGAGI come from the germline V gene. This CDR3 has 11 amino acids. V gave up 6 bases and J gave up 7 bases; unmatched junction bases: 2. CDR3 bases: TGTGCCAGCAGCCACAGGGGTGAAGCTTTCTTT. This encodes CASSHRGEAFF.

The chain uses TRBV19 and TRBJ2-2; no definite D call. Per germline, CDR1 LNHDA and CDR2 SQIVND (reference sequence). V shed 5 bases and J shed 0 bases, with 10 bases lying between them. CDR3 length: 15 amino acids. The CDR3 spells CASSHGSTNTGELFF. The CDR3 bases are TGTGCCAGTAGTCACGGGTCAACGAACACCGGGGAGCTGTTTTTT.

The rearrangement joins TRBV18 to TRBJ2-7, with no clear D. Germline CDR1 KGHSH, CDR2 LQKENI. The CDR3 loop spans 14 amino acids. The ends were cut back, 2 bases at V and 1 base at J, with 9 bases in the middle. This CDR3 is CASSPGSGSYEQYF. CDR3 bases: TGTGCCAGCTCACCAGGGTCCGGATCCTACGAGCAGTACTTC.

The gene calls are TRBV6-5 and TRBJ1-5, with TRBD1 as a possible D gene (5 bases). Per germline, CDR1 MNHEY and CDR2 SVGAGI. CDR3 length: 15 residues. V was pared by 5 bases and J by 5 bases, with 16 bases between. The CDR3 sequence: CASSHLTGADQPQHF. CDR3 DNA: TGTGCCAGCAGTCACCTCACAGGTGCTGATCAGCCCCAGCATTTT.

The V call is TRBV6-2 or TRBV6-3, the J call TRBJ2-1; D is perhaps TRBD2 (5 bases). Germline lookup yields CDR1 MNHEY and CDR2 SVGEGT. The V and J ends lost 0 bases and 5 bases respectively, with 11 bases between them. This CDR3 is 15 amino acids long. This chain's CDR3 is CASSYSRTGNNEQFF. The DNA for the CDR3 is TGTGCCAGCAGTTACTCCCGGACTGGCAACAATGAGCAGTTCTTC.

This sequence joins TRBV12-5 and TRBJ1-1; 8 bases match TRBD1. The germline V gene has CDR1 LGHNT and CDR2 FRNRAP. J lost 6 bases, V lost 6 bases, and 6 bases had no gene match. The CDR3 extends over 13 amino acids. The CDR3 DNA is TGTGCTAGTGGGCCGGGACAGGAGTCTGAAGCTTTCTTT. Protein: CASGPGQESEAFF.

V gene TRBV18 combines with J gene TRBJ1-2; D not resolved. V lost 2 bases, J lost 6 bases, and 7 bases lay in between. Germline values: CDR1 KGHSH, CDR2 LQKENI. This CDR3 is built from 12 residues. The CDR3 reads CASSPELNGYTF. The CDR3 DNA reads TGTGCCAGCTCACCAGAACTGAATGGCTACACCTTC.

The chain recombines TRBV4-1 with TRBJ2-5, with 9 bases aligning to TRBD2. Germline V lookup: CDR1 MGHRA, CDR2 YSYEKL. V was clipped by 3 bases and J by 4 bases; unmatched bases: 3. The CDR3 is made up of 14 amino acids. The CDR3 spells CASSQVAGVETQYF. CDR3 in DNA: TGCGCCAGCAGCCAGGTAGCGGGAGTAGAGACCCAGTACTTC.

CDR3 nucleotide sequence: TGTGCCAGTAGTACGACAGTCAGCTATGGCTACACCTTC. Residues: CASSTTVSYGYTF. This chain joins TRBV19 and TRBJ1-2, with a weak D call TRBD1 (5 bases). Germline CDR1 reads LNHDA; CDR2 reads SQIVND (reference sequence). CDR3 length: 13 amino acids. V was shortened by 4 bases and J by 4 bases, with 10 bases between the two germline ends.

The chain is built from TRBV7-8 and TRBJ1-2; the D is unclear. Germline V CDR1 and CDR2: SGHVS, FQNEAQ. This CDR3 comprises 13 residues. V was pared by 1 base and J by 3 bases, with 6 bases between. The CDR3 here is CASSLGSDYGYTF. The CDR3 nucleotides read TGTGCCAGCAGCTTAGGGTCCGACTATGGCTACACCTTC.

The rearrangement links TRBV12-3 or TRBV12-4 to TRBJ2-2; D is undetermined. The V end lost 3 bases, the J end lost 4 bases, and 6 bases lay between the germline ends. The CDR3 loop spans 13 amino acids. The DNA for the CDR3 is TGTGCCAGCAGTTTTGTCTCCACCGGGGAGCTGTTTTTT. The encoded protein is CASSFVSTGELFF.

This chain links TRBV28 with TRBJ2-5; tentative D call: TRBD1 (6 bases). The CDR3 runs to 15 residues. The V gene's germline CDR1 is MDHEN and CDR2 SYDVKM. Trimming pared 3 bases from V and 5 bases from J, leaving 16 bases between. This CDR3 is CASSFARGLRETQYF. The CDR3 DNA reads as TGTGCCAGCAGTTTTGCCAGGGGATTGAGGGAGACCCAGTACTTC.

J is TRBJ2-7 and V is TRBV29-1, with 9 bases aligning to TRBD1. Germline-derived CDR1 and CDR2 are SQVTM and ANQGSEA. The J segment lost 0 bases and the V segment lost 7 bases, leaving 16 bases of the junction unmatched. The CDR3 covers 17 residues. CDR3 amino acids: CSATGTGTLYRSYEQYF. CDR3 coding DNA: TGCAGCGCTACCGGGACAGGGACACTCTACCGCTCCTACGAGCAGTACTTC.